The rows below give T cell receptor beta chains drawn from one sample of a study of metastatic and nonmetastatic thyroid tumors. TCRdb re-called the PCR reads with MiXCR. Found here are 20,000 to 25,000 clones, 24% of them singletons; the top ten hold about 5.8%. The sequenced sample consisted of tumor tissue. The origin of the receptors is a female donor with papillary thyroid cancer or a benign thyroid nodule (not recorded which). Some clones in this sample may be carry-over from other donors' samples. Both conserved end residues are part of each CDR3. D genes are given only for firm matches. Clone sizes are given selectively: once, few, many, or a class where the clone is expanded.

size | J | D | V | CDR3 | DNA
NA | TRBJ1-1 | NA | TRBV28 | CASKRTGGTTNEAFF | TGTGCCAGCAAACGAACGGGGGGGACAACAAATGAAGCTTTCTTT
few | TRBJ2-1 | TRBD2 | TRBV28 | CASNRLAGLTGEQFF | TGTGCCAGCAATAGACTAGCGGGATTGACAGGTGAGCAGTTCTTC
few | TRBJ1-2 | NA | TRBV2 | CASSQQGNGYTF | TGTGCCAGCAGTCAACAGGGAAATGGCTACACCTTC
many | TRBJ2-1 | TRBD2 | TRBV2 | CASLLAGRSYNEQFF | TGTGCCAGCTTGCTAGCGGGACGCTCCTACAATGAGCAGTTCTTC
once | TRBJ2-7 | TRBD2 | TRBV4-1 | CASSQGTSGYEQYF | TGCGCCAGCAGCCAAGGAACTAGCGGCTACGAGCAGTACTTC
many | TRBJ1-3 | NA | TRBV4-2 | CASSQEGRDFTHSGNTIYF | TGTGCCAGCAGCCAAGAGGGCAGGGACTTTACTCACTCTGGAAACACCATATATTTT
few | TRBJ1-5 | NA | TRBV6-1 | CASSPPERNQHQHF | TGTGCCAGCAGCCCCCCGGAAAGAAATCAGCACCAGCATTTT
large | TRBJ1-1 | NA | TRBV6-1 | CASSELGQDTEAFF | TGTGCCAGCAGTGAGCTGGGGCAGGACACTGAAGCTTTCTTT
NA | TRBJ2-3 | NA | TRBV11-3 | CASSSHVLDTQYF | TGTGCCAGCAGCTCGCACGTGCTAGATACGCAGTATTTT
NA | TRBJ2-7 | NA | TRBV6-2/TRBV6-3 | CASSYRQAANEQYF | TGTGCCAGCAGTTATCGCCAGGCCGCCAACGAGCAGTACTTC
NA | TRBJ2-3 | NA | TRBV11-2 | CASSSPHGADTQYF | TGTGCCAGCAGCTCCCCCCACGGCGCAGATACGCAGTATTTT
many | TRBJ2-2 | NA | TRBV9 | CASSVGGTGELFF | TGTGCCAGCAGCGTAGGAGGCACCGGGGAGCTGTTTTTT
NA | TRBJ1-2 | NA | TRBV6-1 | CACRKSAGYTF | TGCGCCTGCAGGAAGTCGGCAGGATACACCTTC
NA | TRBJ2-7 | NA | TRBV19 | CAFRGAGAGSEAFF | TGTGCCTTCCGAGGGGCAGGGGCCGGCTCTGAAGCTTTCTTC
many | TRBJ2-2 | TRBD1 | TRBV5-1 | CAGRTGDTGELFF | TGCGCCGGCCGAACAGGGGACACCGGGGAGCTGTTTTTT
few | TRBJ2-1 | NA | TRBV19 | CASSITSEQFF | TGTGCCAGTAGTATCACTTCCGAGCAGTTCTTC
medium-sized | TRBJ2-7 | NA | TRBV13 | CASSSNRLSEQYF | TGTGCCAGCAGCTCAAACCGACTTAGCGAGCAGTACTTC